This T cell receptor (beta chain) was identified in a study of shared clonotypes between healthy human individuals. Study information: Sampling drew on donors who were a couple of women and a few men aged 18 to 49.

Every immunoSEQ plate was one replicate of a subset's evenly spread DNA. Method: immunoSEQ multiplex PCR; TCRdb's copy keeps in-frame clones and lacks some. Among 2 million or so clones listed, approximately 94% were seen once. Notes on the study in general: Generation probabilities were higher for clonotypes shared across all four sorted-subset donors than for unshared ones. In the sorted subsets, rarefaction showed sequencing was incomplete despite large depth.

CD45RO-negative, CCR7-selected cells formed the naive CD8 fraction, which excluded terminally differentiated effector memory CD45RA+ cells. As for this clone: Its target is unknown.

V was trimmed by 4 bases and J by 3 bases, leaving 15 bases between them. This CDR3 has 15 residues. Germline CDR1 ENHRY, CDR2 SYGVKD. Source material: naive CD8+ T cells sorted from blood. The chain recombines TRBV10-3 with TRBJ1-1; D is possibly TRBD1 (6 bases). The receptor was derived from a young man in good health. The CDR3: CAISGNPGEHTEAFF. Here the CDR3 DNA reads TGTGCCATCAGTGGTAACCCAGGGGAGCACACTGAAGCTTTCTTT.